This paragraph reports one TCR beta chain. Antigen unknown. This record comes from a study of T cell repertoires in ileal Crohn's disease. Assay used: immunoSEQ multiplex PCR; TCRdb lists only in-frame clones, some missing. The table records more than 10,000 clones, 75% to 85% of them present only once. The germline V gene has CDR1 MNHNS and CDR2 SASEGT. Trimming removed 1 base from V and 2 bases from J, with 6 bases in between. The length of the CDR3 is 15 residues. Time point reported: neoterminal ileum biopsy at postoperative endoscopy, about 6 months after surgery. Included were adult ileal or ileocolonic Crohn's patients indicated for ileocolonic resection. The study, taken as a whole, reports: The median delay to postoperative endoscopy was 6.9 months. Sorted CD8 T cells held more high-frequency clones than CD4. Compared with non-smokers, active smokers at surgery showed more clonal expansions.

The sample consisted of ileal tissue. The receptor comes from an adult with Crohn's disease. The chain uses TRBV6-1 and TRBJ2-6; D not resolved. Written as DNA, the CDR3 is TGTGCCAGCAGTGAAGAGGCGGCTGGGGCCAACGTCCTGACTTTC. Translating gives CASSEEAAGANVLTF.